This TCR beta chain originates from a study of cytomegalovirus exposure and HLA in healthy donors (dated by TCRdb to 2016 to 2017). Background for the entire study: According to an earlier analysis of a few hundred of the donors, about 179 million T cells yielded 95 million to 140 million unique TCR beta sequences and roughly 280 Gb of sequence data. An early release that covered around 590 HLA-typed donors contained 300 to 350 gigabases of sequencing data and roughly 84 million unique TCR sequences. Among the 398 genotyped donors, more than 70% belonged to the genetic ancestry cluster associated with self-reported Caucasian donors. The study was designed to test whether signatures of past pathogen exposure could be identified by cataloging public T cell receptors. The T cell repertoires of under 700 subjects were profiled by immunosequencing and related to cytomegalovirus serostatus. Besides the first cohort of about 730 subjects, a separate validation cohort made up of 120 different subjects was used. To predict cytomegalovirus infection status, the study combined high-throughput TCR immunosequencing, statistical association of individual TCRs with disease status, and machine learning. A later analysis re-analyzed previously published TCR beta repertoires from approximately 670 donors and added high-resolution HLA genotyping to study TCR occurrence patterns. The later analysis used no new phenotypic data to find candidate immune exposures, relying instead on TCR beta sequences and their occurrence across donors. An earlier analysis of more than 450 of the donors used high-throughput TCR beta sequencing to judge whether each TCR beta V gene segment behaved as functional or pseudogenic. Donor age, sex, ethnicity and CMV serostatus were compiled together with the repertoire data. A later genetic analysis used genome-wide SNP genotypes for about 55% of the 666 donors, treating that subset as a discovery cohort. Every repertoire in the discovery cohort had been generated on one and the same sequencing platform. Both class I and class II loci were covered by HLA typing, at four-digit resolution. Typing coverage varied by locus: roughly 629-640 donors for A, B, C, DRB1 and DQB1; roughly 500 for DQA1; more than 600 for DPA1; fewer than 480 for DPB1. Roughly 5 DR-DQ haplotypes were handled as single units for association and clustering, since linkage in the cohort was strong. Among several hundred genotyped donors of the cohort, an average of approximately 240,000 unique TCR beta nucleotide sequences was sequenced per donor, of which 15% to 20% were non-productive. Points the paper makes about the study in general: HLA typing was unavailable for some donors at each locus, so association tests used only the typed subset. According to a later analysis, TCR association rates differed among HLA loci, with DRB1 alleles showing the most associated TCRs and HLA-C alleles showing the fewest. In an earlier analysis of 450 to 750 of the donors, most TCR beta V segments appeared in productive rearrangements about 87% or about 30% of the time, broadly matching IMGT annotations. In the study, some 180 TCR beta chains were listed as associated with cytomegalovirus. Over 15 rarely observed V segments, including chromosome 9 orphons, were excluded from the earlier analysis of several hundred of the donors because counts were too low. The only immune exposure information available for the cohort was CMV serostatus. In a later analysis, HLA-associated TCR beta chains were found to be more clonally expanded and to have lower generation probabilities than equally common non-associated chains. Most CMV-associated TCR beta chains appeared to be HLA-restricted in a later analysis, and the HLA associations seemed to be driven largely by CMV exposure. A further reported finding was that TCR beta sequences accurately predicted the HLA-A and HLA-B alleles for most subjects in the first cohort. Specific HLA alleles were associated with over 15,000 TCR beta sequences at a false discovery rate of 0.05 in a later analysis. The classifier was reported to diagnose cytomegalovirus status with high specificity and sensitivity in both the original cohort and the validation cohort. A later genetic analysis associated a missense DCLRE1C variant with V-gene and J-gene trimming of TCR beta chains, and an independent cohort replicated the association. Most TCR sequences were observed very rarely across donors, whereas some public TCRs were present in many individuals. In a later genetic analysis, fewer N-insertions in productive TCRs were reported among donors in an Asian-associated ancestry cluster than the roughly 700-donor mean. Because the 87-base-pair reads could not distinguish some IMGT-functional V segments, including TRBV6-2 and TRBV6-3, those segments were excluded. A later analysis reported that several top co-occurrence clusters appeared linked to parvovirus B19, influenza, CMV and Epstein-Barr virus. The authors suggested that the approach could potentially be extended to other disease states and immunological phenotypes. A group of highly shared sequence variants was considered likely to be a technical artifact of the sequencing pipeline. Roughly uniform sequencing depth across donors was assumed in presence/absence analyses, although this assumption may not hold. Strong co-occurrence of HLA alleles, especially DR and DQ, made assigning TCR associations to individual alleles difficult. The cohort was sequenced for TCR beta chains only, and without alpha or paired-chain data the features that could be detected were limited. Linkage disequilibrium might explain the correlated functional status among segregating V segments, but an unknown experimental factor could not be ruled out. In vitro tests confirmed that a few of the cytomegalovirus-associated TCR beta chains recognize cytomegalovirus antigens.

The cohort consisted of approximately 670 healthy bone marrow donors. At the time of sampling, every cohort member was nominally healthy, though immune exposures that went unrecorded were likely present. The donor tested CMV seropositive, placing the donor among the 290 or so seropositive members of the cohort. A peripheral blood sample was provided by each donor, and peripheral blood mononuclear cells were used for TCR beta sequencing. The Qiagen DNeasy Blood Extraction Kit was used to extract genomic DNA from the blood cell samples. The library was prepared using the immunoSEQ multiplex PCR assay. The multiplex PCR relied on a mix of 60 forward primers for TCR Vbeta segments and 13 reverse primers for TCR Jbeta segments. A multiplex PCR assay on genomic DNA amplified the CDR3 region of rearranged TCR beta genes. Amplified TCR beta libraries were sequenced as 87-base-pair reads on the Illumina HiSeq System. Concerning the study's data processing: In a later analysis, about 80 million unique TCR beta chains were counted across the roughly 610 repertoires, and roughly 11 million of these chains were shared by at least two donors. Raw reads were error-corrected and collapsed into unique sequences by a nearest-neighbor algorithm in which closely related sequences were merged to remove PCR and sequencing errors. Alignment of CDR3 sequences to IMGT reference sequences was used to assign V, D and J gene segments. For a sequence to be retained, a match of at least six nucleotides to both a V gene segment and a J gene segment was required. Rearrangements were classified as productive when the CDR3 lacked stop codons and remained in frame with V and J, and all other rearrangements were classified as non-productive. Following IMGT convention, CDR3 was defined as the stretch from the second conserved V-encoded cysteine to the conserved J-encoded phenylalanine. The earlier analysis of some 550 of the donors excluded any sequence lacking an unambiguous match to a single V gene segment. An earlier analysis of approximately 590 of the donors called V segments functional above 56.7% productive rearrangements and segregating when the between-donor standard deviation exceeded 5%. A statistical classification framework was built for diagnosing cytomegalovirus status from the catalog of TCR beta chain sequences. A later analysis assigned V and J genes by comparing TCR nucleotide sequences with IMGT/GENE-DB human TR gene sequences. Using the TCRdist pipeline, a later analysis assigned CDR3 sequences along with most-parsimonious VDJ recombination scenarios. In a later analysis, each TCR beta chain was defined by its CDR3 amino acid sequence together with its V-gene family, and reads lacking a unique V-gene family were excluded. As a way to deal with suspected cross-contamination and a sequencing artifact, a later analysis dropped 450 to 700 nucleotide sequences that were highly shared and had low generation probability. A later analysis calculated a clonal expansion index for each public chain from normalized within-repertoire ranks of inferred template counts. In a later analysis, generation probabilities were computed with a VDJ recombination model fitted to out-of-frame rearrangements, and the resulting probabilities were checked against IGoR. In a later analysis, hypergeometric tests were used to score TCR-TCR, TCR-HLA and TCR-CMV co-occurrence, with a repertoire-size bias correction applied to TCR pairs. To estimate false discovery rates, a later analysis permuted the HLA or CMV assignments 20 times. In a later analysis, co-occurring TCRs were grouped with DBSCAN, and TCRdist sequence similarity was added when clustering was performed within HLA-allele-positive subsets. Repertoires with fewer than 30,000 or more than 120,000 public chains, plus five repertoires with anomalous nucleotide sharing, were excluded from co-occurrence clustering. This immuneACCESS table, as held by TCRdb, lists in-frame sequences with V and J called but not all clones. Of the missing ones, under half trace to an unresolved V gene in checked studies; the others have no known cause. V and J calls plus clone size are reproduced from that table; the DNA served to infer D and trimming. This sample holds roughly 140,000 clones; 55% to 75% were observed only once. The top ten clonotypes cover roughly 6.4% of the sample.

The CDR3, cysteine through phenylalanine, is 15 amino acids long. Only the CDR3 region is kept as DNA, spanning 45 bases read in frame from base 1. The germline V gene (reference sequence) supplies CDR1 SEHNR and CDR2 FQNEAQ. V sheds 6 bases and J sheds 0 bases, leaving 15 bases between their ends. This clone came up a few times. Its antigen specificity is not known. Base quality data are lacking; no much larger clone is found one base away. This TCR derives from a woman aged 60-70 years in good health and CMV-seropositive. The rearrangement joined TRBV7-9 to TRBJ2-7; TRBD1 is a weak D gene call, 6 bases matching. Sequencing input: PBMCs. The CDR3 here reads CASSLATGSSYEQYF. At the DNA level, the sequence is TGTGCCAGCAGTTTGGCTACAGGGAGCTCCTACGAGCAGTACTTC.